One and the same sample provided the 20 T cell receptor beta chains below, sequenced in a study of cytomegalovirus exposure and HLA in healthy donors. Clones were sequenced by immunoSEQ multiplex PCR, and TCRdb holds only the in-frame ones, with some missing. The table has approximately 150,000 clones, 75% to 95% seen once. The sample was PBMCs. The receptors were sampled from a woman aged 18-35 years in good health and CMV-seropositive.

The CDR3 spells CASSPTGGNQPQHF. Here the CDR3 DNA reads TGTGCCAGCAGCCCCACAGGGGGCAATCAGCCCCAGCATTTT. J is TRBJ1-5 and V is TRBV7-3, with 7 bases identical to TRBD1. The V gene end was trimmed by 5 bases and the J gene end by 2 bases; junction bases not matched to a gene: 3. The CDR3 runs to 14 residues. CDR1 and CDR2 (germline): SGHTA, FQGTGA.

The rearrangement joins TRBV27 to TRBJ2-2; possibly TRBD1 for D (6 bases). Germline CDR1 and CDR2: MNHEY and SMNVEV (reference sequence). Deletions cut 7 bases from V and 4 bases from J, with 16 bases between. There are 15 residues in the CDR3. CDR3 amino acids: CASNRGRGFTGELFF. In DNA, the CDR3 is TGTGCCAGCAACCGGGGCAGGGGCTTCACCGGGGAGCTGTTTTTT.

CDR3 DNA: TGTGCCAGCAGTTTATCTGGAGCAAGCAATCAGCCCCAGCATTTT. Translated, it gives CASSLSGASNQPQHF. This rearrangement joins TRBV27 to TRBJ1-5, with no clear D. Germline CDR1 and CDR2: MNHEY and SMNVEV (reference sequence). The CDR3 sequence is 15 residues long. V was pared by 0 bases and J by 1 base, with 7 bases between.

In its sample, this clone was seen a few times. In nucleotides, the CDR3 is TGTGCCAGCAGTGCCCAAGGGGCACTGAACACTGAAGCTTTCTTT. It translates to CASSAQGALNTEAFF. This sequence joins TRBV6-1 and TRBJ1-1, with a possible D match to TRBD1 (5 bases). The germline V gene has CDR1 MNHNS and CDR2 SASEGT. Trimming took off 4 bases at V and 0 bases at J, with 12 bases between the two ends. CDR3 length equals 15 residues.

V and J are TRBV20-1 and TRBJ2-7; TRBD2 might be the D (6 bases). Trimming took 0 bases from V and 7 from J, leaving 7 bases between them. CDR1 and CDR2 (germline): DFQATT, SNEGSKA (reference sequence). The CDR3 extends over 11 amino acids. The CDR3 loop reads CSARDGREQYF. The CDR3 nucleotides are TGCAGTGCTAGAGATGGGAGGGAGCAGTACTTC.

This rearrangement joins TRBV27 to TRBJ1-2, with 8 bases identical to TRBD1. CDR3 length: 15 amino acids. CDR1 and CDR2 from the germline V gene are MNHEY and SMNVEV (reference sequence). The ends lost 0 bases at V and 8 bases at J; junction bases unmatched: 8. The CDR3 DNA follows: TGTGCCAGCAGTTTATCGTTGGACAGGGCGGGGGGCTACACCTTC. This encodes CASSLSLDRAGGYTF.

This chain joins TRBV4-3 and TRBJ2-7; no firm D call. The CDR3 spans 14 residues. Germline CDR1 is LGHNA and CDR2 is YSLEER. The germline V and J ends were trimmed by 1 base and 4 bases, with 11 bases remaining between them. The CDR3 protein is CASSQGVQPYEQYF. Written as DNA, the CDR3 is TGCGCCAGCAGCCAAGGAGTACAGCCTTACGAGCAGTACTTC.

CDR3 in DNA: TGTGCCAGCAGCTGGGGACAGGGGGCTTACTATGGCTACACCTTC. It codes for CASSWGQGAYYGYTF. The rearrangement links TRBV6-5 to TRBJ1-2, with 12 bases aligning to TRBD1. The CDR3 is 15 amino acids. After removal of 6 bases from V and 3 bases from J, the junction contained 5 bases not matched to a gene. Germline CDR1 reads MNHEY; CDR2 reads SVGAGI.

The J gene is TRBJ2-7, the V gene TRBV5-3; the match to TRBD1 covers 8 bases. TRBV5-3 is identified as an open reading frame with a role that is uncertain. This CDR3 comprises 15 residues. The ends lost 2 bases at V and 5 bases at J; junction bases unmatched: 9. Here the CDR3 reads CARSLGGQGGHEQYF. CDR3 coding DNA: TGTGCCAGAAGCTTAGGCGGACAGGGCGGCCACGAGCAGTACTTC.

CDR3 DNA sequence: TGTGCCAGCAGCCAAGATTCCTGGCGTGACGGGGATTCCTACGAGCAGTACTTC. Its protein product is CASSQDSWRDGDSYEQYF. This chain connects TRBV4-2 to TRBJ2-7; the D gene is possibly TRBD2 (5 bases). With 0 bases removed from V and 1 base from J, the gap between germline ends came to 19 bases. The CDR3 has 18 residues. Germline V CDR1 and CDR2: LGHNA, YNFKEQ.

This clone has a single count. V and J are TRBV4-1 and TRBJ2-3, with 7 nucleotides matching TRBD2. CDR3 length: 15 amino acids. Germline CDR1 reads MGHRA; CDR2 reads YSYEKL. The V and J ends lost 0 bases and 3 bases, in that order; junction bases with no gene match: 3. CDR3 region: CASSQDTSETDTQYF. The DNA for the CDR3 is TGCGCCAGCAGCCAAGATACTAGCGAAACAGATACGCAGTATTTT.

The rearrangement joins TRBV25-1 to TRBJ2-2; a possible D gene is TRBD1 (6 bases). Germline-derived CDR1 and CDR2 are MGHDK and SYGVNS. V was cut by 6 bases and J by 1 base, with 9 bases left in between. This CDR3 comprises 14 residues. The CDR3 DNA reads as TGTGCCAGCAGCCCGACAGGGAACACCGGGGAGCTGTTTTTT. Translating gives CASSPTGNTGELFF.

This rearrangement joins TRBV28 to TRBJ2-5, with 7 bases lining up with TRBD1. The V gene end was trimmed by 2 bases and the J gene end by 5 bases; junction bases not matched to a gene: 8. The germline CDR1 and CDR2 sequences are MDHEN and SYDVKM. The CDR3 spans 15 residues. The CDR3 DNA reads TGTGCCAGCAGTTTAGCCCCAGGGGGTGGGGAGACCCAGTACTTC. Translation: CASSLAPGGGETQYF.

CDR3 in amino acids: CASSQLAGGTDTQYF. The CDR3 region has the DNA TGTGCCAGCAGTCAACTAGCGGGAGGCACAGATACGCAGTATTTT. V and J are TRBV28 and TRBJ2-3; 11 positions match TRBD2. Trimming at V came to 5 bases and at J to 1 base, leaving 2 bases not matched to a gene. Germline CDR1 is MDHEN and CDR2 is SYDVKM. The CDR3 covers 15 residues.

The genes are TRBV9 and TRBJ1-4, with a possible D match to TRBD1 (6 bases). Trimming cost V 0 bases and J 8 bases, with 14 bases left between them. CDR1 is SGDLS and CDR2 is YYNGEE in the germline V gene. CDR3 length equals 15 residues. CDR3 residues: CASSVDQGSSEKLFF. CDR3 sequence (DNA): TGTGCCAGCAGCGTAGACCAGGGGAGCAGCGAAAAACTGTTTTTT.

The chain combines TRBV9 with TRBJ1-2; possibly TRBD1 for D (5 bases). Germline-derived CDR1 and CDR2 are SGDLS and YYNGEE. The CDR3 has 14 residues. V was shortened by 4 bases and J by 3 bases, with 13 bases between the two germline ends. CDR3 sequence reads: CASSSTGEYYGYTF. The CDR3 coding sequence is TGTGCCAGCAGCAGTACAGGAGAATACTATGGCTACACCTTC.

The rearrangement uses TRBV7-2 and TRBJ2-7, with 8 bases fitting TRBD1. The V and J ends lost 5 bases and 1 base, in that order; junction bases with no gene match: 19. Germline values: CDR1 SGHTA, CDR2 FQGNSA. This CDR3 comprises 19 residues. As DNA, the CDR3 is TGTGCCAGCAGCAAGGACAGGGCCGGGACTCCTGGTTCATCCTACGAGCAGTACTTC. Its protein is CASSKDRAGTPGSSYEQYF.

The chain has TRBV12-5 and TRBJ2-7; D gene unclear. Trimming removed 3 bases at V and 5 bases at J, with 5 bases between. CDR1 is LGHNT, CDR2 FRNRAP, per germline. The CDR3 has 11 amino acids. The CDR3 loop reads CASGFADEQYF. The CDR3 region has the DNA TGTGCTAGTGGTTTTGCAGACGAGCAGTACTTC.

This clone was seen only once. In DNA form, the CDR3 reads TGTGCCAGCAGCTTTGGGCTGTCCACGAACACCGGGGAGCTGTTTTTT. Translation gives CASSFGLSTNTGELFF. V is TRBV5-4 and J is TRBJ2-2; no definite D call. V was pared by 2 bases and J by 0 bases, with 11 bases between. In germline, CDR1 is SGHNT, CDR2 YYREEE (reference sequence). CDR3 length equals 16 residues.

The rearrangement links TRBV4-3 to TRBJ2-1; D might be TRBD1 (5 bases). Trimming left V 4 bases short and J 0 bases short, with 22 bases between. CDR1 is LGHNA, CDR2 YSLEER, per germline. The CDR3 runs 19 residues. CDR3 coding DNA: TGCGCCAGCAGCCCAGAATGGTGGGTTCGACAGCGCTCCTACAATGAGCAGTTCTTC. Its protein is CASSPEWWVRQRSYNEQFF.